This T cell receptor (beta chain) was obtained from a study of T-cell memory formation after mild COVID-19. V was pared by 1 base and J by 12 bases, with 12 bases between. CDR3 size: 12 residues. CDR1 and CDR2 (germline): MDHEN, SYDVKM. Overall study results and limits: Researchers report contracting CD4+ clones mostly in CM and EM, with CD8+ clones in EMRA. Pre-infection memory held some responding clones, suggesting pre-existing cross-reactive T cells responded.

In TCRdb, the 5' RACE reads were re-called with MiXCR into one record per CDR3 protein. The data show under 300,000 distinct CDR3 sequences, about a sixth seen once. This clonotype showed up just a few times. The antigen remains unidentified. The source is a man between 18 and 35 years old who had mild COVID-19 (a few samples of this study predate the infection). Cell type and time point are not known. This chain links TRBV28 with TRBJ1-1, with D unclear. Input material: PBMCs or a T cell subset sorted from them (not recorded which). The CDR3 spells CASSLYGLVPFF. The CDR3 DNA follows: TGTGCCAGCAGTTTATATGGGTTAGTCCCTTTCTTT.